This T cell receptor beta chain emerged from a study of PD-1 blockade in mismatch repair-deficient tumors (dated 2017 in TCRdb). Looking at the study overall: Between late 2013 and September 2016, approximately 90 consecutive patients with around 11 mismatch repair-deficient cancer types, all previously treated and progressing, were enrolled in the trial. Deep sequencing of TCR CDR3 regions was used to track tumor-associated T cell clones in peripheral blood of patients responding to PD-1 blockade.

The CDR3 sequence holds 13 residues, the cysteine and phenylalanine included. Only the CDR3 part of the read is kept: 39 bases, read in frame from the first base. Via the germline V gene, CDR1 is SQVTM and CDR2 ANQGSEA. Relative to germline, V is missing 4 bases and J is missing 5 bases, with 4 bases of the junction outside any gene match. As regards this clone: The antigen it recognizes is unknown. No much larger clone exists at a distance of one base, and base qualities are not known.

Overall study results and their limits: Rapid expansion after pembrolizumab followed by contraction, generally before radiologic responses, was shown by tumor-resident clones, which were often undetectable in blood before treatment.

For each enrolled patient, mismatch repair deficiency was established using either polymerase chain reaction or immunohistochemistry. TCR sequencing was performed for a few patients who responded to pembrolizumab therapy. In the phase II trial, pembrolizumab PD-1 blockade was tested prospectively in advanced mismatch repair-deficient cancers, no matter which tissue of origin the cancers came from. Peripheral blood T cell samples were serially collected before and at multiple times after PD-1 blockade was started. The timing of each blood sample was reported as weeks after the first dose of pembrolizumab. The library was built by means of the immunoSEQ multiplex PCR assay. TCRdb limited this immuneACCESS table to in-frame rearrangements with V and J called. A share of clones is missing; checked studies link under half to unresolved V genes, and the rest is unexplained. Here the sample has 60,000 to 75,000 clones; around 88% occur a single time. About 14% of the sample goes to the ten largest clones.

The rearranged chain carries TRBV29-1 and TRBJ1-5, with 8 junctional bases fitting TRBD1. The sequences come from peripheral blood, collected 52 weeks after starting pembrolizumab. This receptor was taken from an adult with mismatch repair-deficient cancer. CDR3 loop: CSVVTTGDQPQHF. The nucleotide sequence reads TGCAGCGTTGTCACGACAGGGGATCAGCCCCAGCATTTT. With the rest looked up from the reference TRBV29-1 and TRBJ1-5 genes rather than sequenced, the full variable domain is SAVISQKPSRDICQRGTSLTIQCQVDSQVTMMFWYRQQPGQSLTLIATANQGSEATYESGFVIDKFPISRPNLTFSTLTVSNMSPEDSSIYLCSVVTTGDQPQHFGDGTRLSIL.